Listed below are T cell receptor beta chains from one sample, sequenced in a study of shared clonotypes between healthy human individuals. Method: immunoSEQ multiplex PCR; TCRdb's copy keeps in-frame clones and lacks some. This sample has roughly 2.5 million clones; around nine tenths occur once, and the top ten carry over 0.12%. Material: naive CD4+ T cells sorted from blood. Source of these receptors: a man aged 18 to 35 in good health. Each CDR3 is given with its conserved first and last residue. D genes are given only for firm matches. Some rows mark clone size as missing; the rest say once, few, many or name a class of expanded clone.

d_gene: NA
abundance: once
v_gene: TRBV18
j_gene: TRBJ2-1
CDR3nt: TGTGCCAGCTCCCAAGGGGGGGGAGCAAATGAGCAGTTCTTC
CDR3aa: CASSQGGGANEQFF

d_gene: TRBD1
abundance: NA
v_gene: TRBV7-8
j_gene: TRBJ2-3
CDR3nt: TGTGCCAGCAGCCACGGGACAGGGGGCGAGTTAAGAGATACGCAGTATTTT
CDR3aa: CASSHGTGGELRDTQYF

d_gene: NA
abundance: few
v_gene: TRBV6-5
j_gene: TRBJ2-1
CDR3nt: TGTGCCGCGAAGGCGAACAGGCCCTACAATGAGCAGTTCTTC
CDR3aa: CAAKANRPYNEQFF

d_gene: TRBD2
abundance: NA
v_gene: TRBV7-9
j_gene: TRBJ2-3
CDR3nt: TGTGCCAGCAGCTTAGCGTACGCTAGCGGGCGCCACACAGATACGCAGTATTTT
CDR3aa: CASSLAYASGRHTDTQYF

d_gene: NA
abundance: NA
v_gene: TRBV30
j_gene: TRBJ2-7
CDR3nt: TGTGCCTGGAGTCTGGAAAACTACGAGCAGTACTTC
CDR3aa: CAWSLENYEQYF

d_gene: NA
abundance: NA
v_gene: TRBV5-1
j_gene: TRBJ1-6
CDR3nt: TGCGCCAGCAGGTCAACCAGCTCCTATAATTCACCCCTCCACTTT
CDR3aa: CASRSTSSYNSPLHF

d_gene: TRBD2
abundance: NA
v_gene: TRBV5-1
j_gene: TRBJ2-1
CDR3nt: TGCGCCAGCAGCCCCCCTAGCGGGGGGCACAATGAGCAGTTCTTC
CDR3aa: CASSPPSGGHNEQFF

d_gene: NA
abundance: NA
v_gene: TRBV28
j_gene: TRBJ1-5
CDR3nt: TGTGCCAGCAGTTTCCGGTTAAAACAACAGCCCCAGCATTTT
CDR3aa: CASSFRLKQQPQHF

d_gene: TRBD1
abundance: NA
v_gene: TRBV5-4
j_gene: TRBJ2-2
CDR3nt: TGTGCCAGCAGCTTAGGGGGCCCCGGGGAGCTGTTTTTT
CDR3aa: CASSLGGPGELFF

d_gene: TRBD1
abundance: NA
v_gene: TRBV5-4
j_gene: TRBJ1-5
CDR3nt: TGTGCCAGCAGCGACGGGACAGGGGGTAGCAATCAGCCCCAGCATTTT
CDR3aa: CASSDGTGGSNQPQHF

d_gene: NA
abundance: NA
v_gene: TRBV5-1
j_gene: TRBJ2-1
CDR3nt: TGCGCCAGCAGCTTGCCAGTCAACAATGAGCAGTTCTTC
CDR3aa: CASSLPVNNEQFF

d_gene: NA
abundance: NA
v_gene: TRBV11-2
j_gene: TRBJ2-7
CDR3nt: TGTGCCAGCAGCTTGCACTCCTACGAGCAGTACTTC
CDR3aa: CASSLHSYEQYF

d_gene: NA
abundance: NA
v_gene: TRBV7-9
j_gene: TRBJ1-4
CDR3nt: TGTGCCAGCAGTCCTAACAGGTCCCCTAATGAAAAACTGTTTTTT
CDR3aa: CASSPNRSPNEKLFF

d_gene: NA
abundance: NA
v_gene: TRBV6-4
j_gene: TRBJ2-2
CDR3nt: TGTGCCAGCAGCGCCGGGCCAAACACCGGGGAGCTGTTTTTT
CDR3aa: CASSAGPNTGELFF

d_gene: TRBD2
abundance: NA
v_gene: TRBV4-1
j_gene: TRBJ2-1
CDR3nt: TGCGCCAGCAGCCAAGATGGGAGGGGCTCCTACAATGAGCAGTTCTTC
CDR3aa: CASSQDGRGSYNEQFF

d_gene: TRBD1
abundance: NA
v_gene: TRBV29-1
j_gene: TRBJ2-2
CDR3nt: TGCAGCGCGGGGACAGGGCTAGGGGAGCTGTTTTTT
CDR3aa: CSAGTGLGELFF

d_gene: NA
abundance: NA
v_gene: TRBV7-2
j_gene: TRBJ1-1
CDR3nt: TGTGCCAGCAGCTTAGGGACCGCAGAAGCTTTCTTT
CDR3aa: CASSLGTAEAFF

d_gene: NA
abundance: NA
v_gene: TRBV6-6
j_gene: TRBJ1-1
CDR3nt: TGTGCCAGCAGTTACAAGGGACTAGGGAACACTGAAGCTTTCTTT
CDR3aa: CASSYKGLGNTEAFF

d_gene: NA
abundance: NA
v_gene: TRBV5-1
j_gene: TRBJ1-1
CDR3nt: TGCGCCAGCAAGGGCAGGGAGGAAACTTTCTTT
CDR3aa: CASKGREETFF

d_gene: NA
abundance: NA
v_gene: TRBV11-2
j_gene: TRBJ1-1
CDR3nt: TGTGCCAGCAGCCCCCAAAGCCAGGCAGGGAACACTGAAGCTTTCTTT
CDR3aa: CASSPQSQAGNTEAFF

d_gene: TRBD2
abundance: once
v_gene: TRBV18
j_gene: TRBJ2-1
CDR3nt: TGTGCCAGCTCACCACCCGGACTAGCGATAAATTTCTTC
CDR3aa: CASSPPGLAINFF

d_gene: TRBD1
abundance: NA
v_gene: TRBV6-1
j_gene: TRBJ1-4
CDR3nt: TGTGCCAGCAGTGAGAACAGGGGCGTCGGGAGTGAAAAACTGTTTTTT
CDR3aa: CASSENRGVGSEKLFF

d_gene: NA
abundance: NA
v_gene: TRBV5-1
j_gene: TRBJ2-1
CDR3nt: TGCGCCAGCAGCTTGGAGTATGAAGGTAATGAGCAGTTCTTC
CDR3aa: CASSLEYEGNEQFF

d_gene: NA
abundance: NA
v_gene: TRBV11-2
j_gene: TRBJ2-1
CDR3nt: TGTGCCAGCAGAGGTGGGAGAAGCTCCTACAATGAGCAGTTCTTC
CDR3aa: CASRGGRSSYNEQFF

d_gene: NA
abundance: NA
v_gene: TRBV18
j_gene: TRBJ2-5
CDR3nt: TGTGCCAGCTCCCTGGATGTAAGAGAGACCCAGTACTTC
CDR3aa: CASSLDVRETQYF

d_gene: NA
abundance: NA
v_gene: TRBV4-1
j_gene: TRBJ1-2
CDR3nt: TGCGCCAGCAGCTCCGAGGCAGACCCCAGGAACTATGGCTACACCTTC
CDR3aa: CASSSEADPRNYGYTF

d_gene: NA
abundance: NA
v_gene: TRBV5-1
j_gene: TRBJ2-5
CDR3nt: TGCGCCAGCAGCTCAGACAGGTTCCAAGAGACCCAGTACTTC
CDR3aa: CASSSDRFQETQYF

d_gene: NA
abundance: NA
v_gene: TRBV5-1
j_gene: TRBJ2-5
CDR3nt: TGCGCCAGCAGCTTGGTCATGGATATCCAAGAGACCCAGTACTTC
CDR3aa: CASSLVMDIQETQYF

d_gene: NA
abundance: NA
v_gene: TRBV6-1
j_gene: TRBJ1-1
CDR3nt: TGTGCCAGCAGTGAAGCATTGGGGGCGAGAGCTTTCTTT
CDR3aa: CASSEALGARAFF

d_gene: NA
abundance: NA
v_gene: TRBV19
j_gene: TRBJ2-1
CDR3nt: TGTGCCAGTAGTGGCGGAGAGCGACTTGGCAATGAGCAGTTCTTC
CDR3aa: CASSGGERLGNEQFF

d_gene: TRBD2
abundance: once
v_gene: TRBV6-1
j_gene: TRBJ2-1
CDR3nt: TGTGCCACTCAAACTAGCGGGAAGTACAATGAGCAGTTCTTC
CDR3aa: CATQTSGKYNEQFF

d_gene: TRBD1
abundance: NA
v_gene: TRBV2
j_gene: TRBJ2-5
CDR3nt: TGTGCCAGCAGTTGGGACAGGAATGGGGAGACCCAGTACTTC
CDR3aa: CASSWDRNGETQYF

d_gene: TRBD1
abundance: NA
v_gene: TRBV4-1
j_gene: TRBJ1-3
CDR3nt: TGCGCCAGCAGCCAGTCATGGGACAGGGGAATGGATTTT
CDR3aa: CASSQSWDRGMDF

d_gene: NA
abundance: NA
v_gene: TRBV5-1
j_gene: TRBJ1-4
CDR3nt: TGCGCCAGCAGCTTGAACCCAACAGGGTCTAATGAAAAACTGTTTTTT
CDR3aa: CASSLNPTGSNEKLFF

d_gene: NA
abundance: NA
v_gene: TRBV29-1
j_gene: TRBJ1-3
CDR3nt: TGCAGCGTTGCCGAGGGCTCAGGAAACACCATATATTTT
CDR3aa: CSVAEGSGNTIYF

d_gene: NA
abundance: NA
v_gene: TRBV5-1
j_gene: TRBJ2-7
CDR3nt: TGCGCCAGCAGCTTGGGTGGAGGGGGCTCCTACGAGCAGTACTTC
CDR3aa: CASSLGGGGSYEQYF

d_gene: TRBD1
abundance: NA
v_gene: TRBV4-3
j_gene: TRBJ1-4
CDR3nt: TGCGCCAGCAGCCAAGGACAGGGGGTCGAAAAACTGTTTTTT
CDR3aa: CASSQGQGVEKLFF

d_gene: TRBD1
abundance: NA
v_gene: TRBV2
j_gene: TRBJ2-6
CDR3nt: TGTGCCAGCAGTGAAGACAGGGGGCTCGGGGCCAACGTCCTGACTTTC
CDR3aa: CASSEDRGLGANVLTF

d_gene: TRBD1
abundance: NA
v_gene: TRBV6-1
j_gene: TRBJ1-2
CDR3nt: TGTGCCATACGGGACAGGGGGTACCCTTCTTATGGCTACACCTTC
CDR3aa: CAIRDRGYPSYGYTF

d_gene: NA
abundance: NA
v_gene: TRBV5-1
j_gene: TRBJ2-7
CDR3nt: TGCGCCAGCAGCTTGGGGGGTGCAGGGCGGGACGAGCAGTACTTC
CDR3aa: CASSLGGAGRDEQYF

d_gene: NA
abundance: NA
v_gene: TRBV5-4
j_gene: TRBJ2-7
CDR3nt: TGTGCCAGCAGCTTGGGGGAATACGAGCAGTACTTC
CDR3aa: CASSLGEYEQYF